A single sample is the source of the 20 T cell receptor beta chains below, sequenced in a study of shared clonotypes between healthy human individuals. Profiled with immunoSEQ multiplex PCR; TCRdb holds only in-frame clones, not every one. The profile shows over 400,000 clones, 81% of them singletons. The sequenced material came from PBMCs. These receptors were obtained from a woman aged 40 to 50 in good health. Some clones in this sample may be carry-over from other donors' samples.

This rearrangement joins TRBV5-3 to TRBJ1-2, with 7 bases lining up with TRBD1. TRBV5-3 is treated as an ORF (open reading frame) with a function not yet certain. This CDR3 has 15 residues. V was pared by 4 bases and J by 0 bases, with 6 bases of the junction left unmatched. The CDR3 region is CARSTRTGANYGYTF. The CDR3 DNA follows: TGTGCCAGAAGCACGCGCACAGGGGCTAACTATGGCTACACCTTC.

The chain links TRBV7-3 to TRBJ2-6, with a weak D call TRBD2 (5 bases). The germline gives CDR1 SGHTA, CDR2 FQGTGA. The CDR3 covers 18 residues. V was pared by 2 bases and J by 0 bases, with 14 bases between. The CDR3 loop reads CASSLGRSPFSGANVLTF. CDR3 in DNA: TGTGCCAGCAGCTTAGGGAGATCCCCGTTCTCTGGGGCCAACGTCCTGACTTTC.

The table lists this clone with a count of one. This chain uses TRBV7-3 with TRBJ2-1, with unresolved D. Per the germline V gene, CDR1 is SGHTA and CDR2 is FQGTGA. The CDR3 loop spans 15 amino acids. Trimming shortened V by 3 bases and J by 0 bases, and 9 bases separated the two germline ends. CDR3 nucleotide sequence: TGTGCCAGCAGCTTGGGCTCGAGCTCCTACAATGAGCAGTTCTTC. Translation: CASSLGSSSYNEQFF.

A single count supports this clone. At the DNA level, this CDR3 is encoded by other sequences in the same sample as well. The rearrangement links TRBV5-6 to TRBJ1-2; D unclear. CDR1 SGHDT and CDR2 YYEEEE come from the germline V gene. V lost 0 bases and J 2 bases, leaving 5 bases between the germline ends. The CDR3 loop spans 13 amino acids. In DNA, the CDR3 is TGTGCCAGCAGCTTGGGGCAGAACTATGGCTACACCTTC. It translates to CASSLGQNYGYTF. Full variable domain (remainder filled in from reference TRBV5-6 and TRBJ1-2): DAGVTQSPTHLIKTRGQQVTLRCSPKSGHDTVSWYQQALGQGPQFIFQYYEEEERQRGNFPDRFSGHQFPNYSSELNVNALLLGDSALYLCASSLGQNYGYTFGSGTRLTVV.

CDR3 protein: CAWSVFGAGQKSYEQYF. The CDR3 nucleotides are TGTGCCTGGAGTGTATTTGGCGCAGGGCAAAAGAGCTACGAGCAGTACTTC. V gene TRBV30 combines with J gene TRBJ2-7, with D possibly TRBD1 on 5 matching bases. Deletions cut 0 bases from V and 3 bases from J, with 21 bases between. The CDR3 sequence is 17 residues long. Germline V gives CDR1 GTSNPN, CDR2 SVGIG (reference sequence).

This chain uses TRBV4-1 with TRBJ2-2, with TRBD2 matching over 13 bases. The junction had 4 bases not matched to a gene; V was cut back by 2 bases and J by 4 bases. Per the germline V gene, CDR1 is MGHRA and CDR2 is YSYEKL. CDR3 size: 17 residues. The CDR3 reads CASSQQGLAGSTGELFF. Written as DNA, the CDR3 is TGCGCCAGCAGCCAACAGGGACTAGCGGGAAGCACCGGGGAGCTGTTTTTT.

The chain uses TRBV5-1 and TRBJ1-4; the D is unclear. Trimming stripped 8 bases from V and 7 bases from J, with 18 bases between. There are 14 residues in the CDR3. Germline V lookup: CDR1 SGHRS, CDR2 YFSETQ. This CDR3 reads CARSLLGRCEKLFF. In nucleotides, the CDR3 is TGCGCCAGGAGCCTCCTGGGTCGGTGTGAAAAACTGTTTTTT.

DNA of the CDR3: TGTGCCAGCTCACGGACACCGGGACTTCAAGGCTACGAGCAGTACTTC. It yields the protein CASSRTPGLQGYEQYF. The chain couples TRBV18 to TRBJ2-7; tentative D call: TRBD2 (6 bases). The CDR3 covers 16 residues. Trimming shortened V by 4 bases and J by 3 bases, and 19 bases separated the two germline ends. Germline values: CDR1 KGHSH, CDR2 LQKENI.

This sequence joins TRBV5-4 and TRBJ2-3, with D unclear. The CDR3 has 14 amino acids. Germline V gene lookup returns CDR1 SGHNT and CDR2 YYREEE (reference sequence). V was pared by 4 bases and J by 0 bases, with 9 bases between. The CDR3 sequence is CASSLITSTDTQYF. In nucleotides, the CDR3 is TGTGCCAGCAGCCTCATCACTAGCACAGATACGCAGTATTTT.

The V gene is TRBV11-3, the J gene TRBJ1-2; D uncertain. V was clipped by 5 bases and J by 4 bases, with 11 bases between them. CDR1 is SGHNT, CDR2 YENEEA, per germline. The CDR3 has 13 amino acids. CDR3 sequence reads: CASSPDRFYGYTF. As DNA, the CDR3 is TGTGCCAGCAGCCCGGACCGGTTCTATGGCTACACCTTC.

This clone was counted only a few times. The chain employs TRBV2 and TRBJ2-5, with D perhaps TRBD1 (6 bases). This CDR3 contains 13 residues. Per the germline V gene, CDR1 is SNHLY and CDR2 is FYNNEI. The V end was cut by 6 bases, the J end by 6 bases, with 14 bases between. The CDR3 DNA reads as TGTGCCAGCAGCACTCAGGGGTTGAAGACCCAGTACTTC. Its protein product is CASSTQGLKTQYF.

The V gene is TRBV7-3, the J gene TRBJ2-3, with TRBD2 matching 10 bases. Unmatched junction bases numbered 6, after V lost 1 base and J lost 14 bases. Per germline, CDR1 SGHTA and CDR2 FQGTGA. The CDR3 covers 13 residues. CDR3 region: CASSLMLAGDRYF. The CDR3 DNA reads as TGTGCCAGCAGCTTAATGCTAGCGGGGGACCGGTATTTT.

V is TRBV4-3 and J is TRBJ2-1; 11 bases are shared with TRBD2. CDR1 and CDR2 (germline): LGHNA, YSLEER. V gave up 4 bases and J gave up 0 bases; unmatched junction bases: 2. This CDR3 has 16 amino acids. CDR3 protein: CASSLTSGGSYNEQFF. In DNA, the CDR3 is TGCGCCAGCAGCCTAACTAGCGGGGGCTCCTACAATGAGCAGTTCTTC.

Worth noting for this clone: A far larger clone is one base from this, pointing to a likely read error. The chain uses TRBV4-2 and TRBJ2-5; possible D gene TRBD2, 5 bases. The end of the DNA aligns better with TRBJ2-7, so the J call may be wrong. This CDR3 spans 15 amino acids. Germline lookup yields CDR1 LGHNA and CDR2 YNFKEQ. This CDR3 is CASSPRGQPSHEQYF. For the CDR3, the DNA is TGTGCCAGCAGCCCCCGGGGTCAGCCATCCCACGAGCAGTACTTC.

The chain couples TRBV6-5 to TRBJ1-1; D unresolved. Germline-derived CDR1 and CDR2 are MNHEY and SVGAGI. V lost 0 bases and J lost 6, with 8 bases in between. The CDR3 length is 13 residues. The DNA for the CDR3 is TGTGCCAGCAGTTACTCGAGGGTCTCTGAAGCTTTCTTT. Translated, it gives CASSYSRVSEAFF.

This clone showed up just once. The CDR3 loop reads CASSLGGGSAGYEQYF. The CDR3, as DNA: TGCGCCAGCAGCTTGGGTGGCGGGAGTGCAGGCTACGAGCAGTACTTC. The chain uses TRBV5-1 and TRBJ2-7, with TRBD2 matching 7 bases. V dropped 0 bases and J dropped 3; count of bases not matched to a gene: 9. From germline, CDR1 is SGHRS and CDR2 YFSETQ. The CDR3 sequence is 16 residues long.

V is TRBV10-3 and J is TRBJ2-5, with D unresolved. The CDR3 runs to 14 residues. V gave up 0 bases and J gave up 4 bases, with 9 bases separating them. Germline V lookup: CDR1 ENHRY, CDR2 SYGVKD. CDR3 region: CAISESQAGETQYF. CDR3 nucleotides: TGTGCCATCAGTGAGTCGCAGGCCGGAGAGACCCAGTACTTC.

The chain combines TRBV20-1 with TRBJ2-1; D uncertain. The V and J ends lost 0 bases and 10 bases respectively, with 7 bases between them. The CDR3 is 11 residues long. Germline V CDR1 and CDR2: DFQATT, SNEGSKA (reference sequence). The CDR3 here is CSARDFKEQFF. Written as DNA, the CDR3 is TGCAGTGCTAGAGATTTTAAGGAGCAGTTCTTC.

This clone was counted ten times or more. The same CDR3 can be traced to other DNA sequences in this sample. This rearrangement joins TRBV25-1 to TRBJ1-1; D unresolved. The germline V gene encodes CDR1 MGHDK and CDR2 SYGVNS. Trimming took 3 bases from V and 0 from J, leaving 8 bases between them. CDR3 size: 14 residues. The CDR3 region has the DNA TGTGCCAGCAGTGACCGCAGCCTGAACACTGAAGCTTTCTTT. This codes for CASSDRSLNTEAFF.

The CDR3 coding sequence is TGTGCCATCTCAGCGAGTCAGAACACCGGGGAGCTGTTTTTT. Its translation: CAISASQNTGELFF. This chain connects TRBV10-3 to TRBJ2-2; D is unclear. The germline V gene has CDR1 ENHRY and CDR2 SYGVKD. The CDR3 is made up of 14 amino acids. Trimming removed 8 bases from V and 1 base from J, with 11 bases in between.